Listed below are T cell receptor beta chains from one sample, sequenced in a study of blood T cell repertoires in COVID-19. Here immunoSEQ multiplex PCR was the method, and the copy in TCRdb shows in-frame clones only, minus some. The table has around 58,000 clones, around four fifths seen once. The sample taken for sequencing was peripheral blood. The receptor set was obtained from a human donor in a cohort sampled during active COVID-19. CDR3s include the opening cysteine and the closing phenylalanine or tryptophan. A D gene is named only where the DNA matches it firmly. Where a row states a size, it is once, few, many or the class of an expanded clone; other rows omit it.

clone size	V gene	J gene	D gene	CDR3 DNA	CDR3 protein
-	TRBV7-9	TRBJ2-1	TRBD2	TGTGCCAGCAGCTGGGGAATTGGGACTACTGAGCAGTTCTTC	CASSWGIGTTEQFF
once	TRBV5-6	TRBJ1-5	TRBD1	TGTGCCAGCAGCATGACAGGGGCCGATCAGCCCCAGCATTTT	CASSMTGADQPQHF
-	TRBV28	TRBJ2-7	TRBD2	TGTGCCAGCAGTTTATCGAGAGGCGGGGGCTCCTACGAGCAGTACTTC	CASSLSRGGGSYEQYF
-	TRBV30	TRBJ2-2	-	TGTGCCTGGAGACTGGGCGGGTCGGTCTCCGGGGAGCTGTTTTTT	CAWRLGGSVSGELFF
medium-sized	TRBV9	TRBJ2-3	-	TGTGCCAGCAGCGTAGGGCTCTCTTCTAGCACAGATACGCAGTATTTT	CASSVGLSSSTDTQYF
-	TRBV7-2	TRBJ2-7	TRBD1	TGTGCCAGCACCCATGGGGACAGTCCCTACGAGCAGTACTTC	CASTHGDSPYEQYF
medium-sized	TRBV11-2	TRBJ1-5	TRBD1	TGTGCCAGCAGCTTAGACAGGGGGCAGGGTCAGCCCCAGCATTTT	CASSLDRGQGQPQHF
once	TRBV18	TRBJ2-7	TRBD1	TGTGCCAGCTCCACTCGTGGGACAGGGGTCTACGAGCAGTACTTC	CASSTRGTGVYEQYF
-	TRBV12-3/TRBV12-4	TRBJ2-1	-	TGTGCCAGCAGTTACTACTCGGATGAGCAGTTCTTC	CASSYYSDEQFF
-	TRBV5-1	TRBJ2-1	-	TGCGCCAGCAGCGTTATTGGAGTAGCCTCCTACAATGAGCAGTTCTTC	CASSVIGVASYNEQFF
-	TRBV11-2	TRBJ2-7	-	TGTGCCAGCAGCTTATTATCTTCCTTTGAGCAGTACTTC	CASSLLSSFEQYF
few	TRBV5-1	TRBJ2-1	TRBD2	TGCGCCAGCAGCGCCATAACTAGCGGGGGAAACAATGAGCAGTTCTTC	CASSAITSGGNNEQFF
-	TRBV3-1/TRBV3-2	TRBJ1-2	-	TGTGCCAGCAGCCTACAGTCTAACTATGGCTACACCTTC	CASSLQSNYGYTF
few	TRBV28	TRBJ2-7	TRBD1	TGTGCCAGCTGTGCCGGGACAGGGCGCTACGAGCAGTACTTC	CASCAGTGRYEQYF
-	TRBV7-6	TRBJ2-1	TRBD2	TGTGCCAGCAGCTTAAGGGGACTAGCGGCCGATGAGCAGTTCTTC	CASSLRGLAADEQFF
few	TRBV9	TRBJ2-1	-	TGTGCCAGCAGCGTAACGGGGTTGAGTAGCAATGAGCAGTTCTTC	CASSVTGLSSNEQFF
-	TRBV7-9	TRBJ2-3	TRBD2	TGTGCCAGCAGCTTACGGGGGGGGAGCACAGATACGCAGTATTTT	CASSLRGGSTDTQYF
-	TRBV25-1	TRBJ2-5	-	TGTGCCAGCAGCGGGGGCCCCCTTGGGACAGCAGGAGAGACCCAGTACTTC	CASSGGPLGTAGETQYF
-	TRBV19	TRBJ1-2	-	TGTGCCAGCAGAAGGGGGGGAGGCTATGGCTACACCTTC	CASRRGGGYGYTF
-	TRBV5-1	TRBJ2-6	-	TGCGCCAGCAGCTTGACGAGCTCTGGGGCCAACGTCCTGACTTTC	CASSLTSSGANVLTF
-	TRBV28	TRBJ1-1	TRBD1	TGTGCCAGCACCTCCACAGGGGTAACTGAAGCTTTCTTT	CASTSTGVTEAFF
-	TRBV29-1	TRBJ2-1	TRBD2	TGCAGCGTTGATCGGGGACTAGCGGGGGTGGATGAGCAGTTCTTC	CSVDRGLAGVDEQFF
-	TRBV4-3	TRBJ1-4	-	TGCGCCAGCAGCCAAGATTGGGGCAGGGGACGGGAAAAACTGTTTTTT	CASSQDWGRGREKLFF
-	TRBV6-5	TRBJ2-5	-	TGTGCCAGCAGCCGCAGTGCAGAGACCCAGTACTTC	CASSRSAETQYF
-	TRBV6-4	TRBJ2-1	-	TGTGCCAGCAGTGGGCACGAAAACAATGAGCAGTTCTTC	CASSGHENNEQFF
-	TRBV4-1	TRBJ1-5	-	TGCGCCAGCAGCCAAGAGGGCATTGGGTATCAGCCCCAGCATTTT	CASSQEGIGYQPQHF
-	TRBV5-1	TRBJ2-1	TRBD1	TGCGCCAGCAGCCCAATGACAGGGACCCTCTACAATGAGCAGTTCTTC	CASSPMTGTLYNEQFF
-	TRBV5-1	TRBJ1-1	-	TGCGCCAGCAGCCGAATAGTGAACACTGAAGCTTTCTTT	CASSRIVNTEAFF
-	TRBV10-3	TRBJ1-5	-	TGTGCCATCGGGGGGGGGAGCAATCAGCCCCAGCATTTT	CAIGGGSNQPQHF
few	TRBV7-8	TRBJ2-7	TRBD2	TGTGCCAGCAGCTCAATCGGGGCGGGGGGAGCCAACGAGCAGTACTTC	CASSSIGAGGANEQYF
once	TRBV12-3/TRBV12-4	TRBJ2-2	-	TGTGCCAGCAGTTTGCAAGCAACCGGGGAGCTGTTTTTT	CASSLQATGELFF
few	TRBV19	TRBJ2-2	-	TGTGCCAGTAGTATAGATAGGAGGCCCGCCGGGGAGCTGTTTTTT	CASSIDRRPAGELFF
-	TRBV5-1	TRBJ2-5	TRBD2	TGCGCCAGCAGCCCCGGGACTAGCGGAGAGACCCAGTACTTC	CASSPGTSGETQYF
-	TRBV7-8	TRBJ1-6	-	TGTGCCAGCAGCTTAAACAGGGAAAGACGTTCACCCCTCCACTTT	CASSLNRERRSPLHF
-	TRBV15	TRBJ2-5	TRBD1	TGTGCCACCAGTCGTGCAGGGGGATCTCCAGAGACCCAGTACTTC	CATSRAGGSPETQYF
-	TRBV6-6	TRBJ1-1	-	TGTGCCAGCAGTTCTATGAACACTGAAGCTTTCTTT	CASSSMNTEAFF
-	TRBV7-9	TRBJ1-4	-	TGTGCCAGCAGCTTAGCGCGAAGGAGTGAAAAACTGTTTTTT	CASSLARRSEKLFF
-	TRBV6-4	TRBJ1-4	TRBD1	TGTGCCAGCAGTGCGGGGGGACAGGGAAATGAAAAACTGTTTTTT	CASSAGGQGNEKLFF
-	TRBV20-1	TRBJ1-1	TRBD1	TGCAGTGCTAGTCGTATGGACAGGGTGAACACTGAAGCTTTCTTT	CSASRMDRVNTEAFF
few	TRBV6-2/TRBV6-3	TRBJ2-1	TRBD2	TGTGCCAGCAGTCCGCGGGGGGCCCCCTACAATGAGCAGTTCTTC	CASSPRGAPYNEQFF
-	TRBV7-2	TRBJ2-5	-	TGTGCCAGCAGCTCGGAGGCCTGGACGGACGCTTGGGAGACCCAGTACTTC	CASSSEAWTDAWETQYF
once	TRBV3-1/TRBV3-2	TRBJ2-1	TRBD2	TGTGCCAGCAGCCAAGAGACTAGCGGGGGAATCTACAATGAGCAGTTCTTC	CASSQETSGGIYNEQFF
-	TRBV11-2	TRBJ2-6	-	TGTGCCAGCAGCTTAACTAGTGGGGCCAACGTCCTGACTTTC	CASSLTSGANVLTF
once	TRBV4-1	TRBJ1-1	-	TGCGCCAGCAGCCAATTACAGCTGAACACTGAAGCTTTCTTT	CASSQLQLNTEAFF
-	TRBV18	TRBJ1-4	TRBD1	TGTGCCAGCTCACCCGAACAGGGGGTACGGGAAAAACTGTTTTTT	CASSPEQGVREKLFF